At least ten counts were recorded for the clone carrying this T cell receptor beta chain. Its antigen is not identified. This sample stems from a study of T-cell reconstitution after alpha-beta-depleted transplantation in children. Study observations and caveats: Some patients' high day-60 TCRbeta diversity was attributed to recipient cells surviving conditioning. The authors attributed T-cell counts and diversity one year after transplant mostly to newly produced T cells. Several hundred graft clones that had expanded were reportedly the source of alpha-beta T cells about two months after transplant.

The TCRbeta library incorporated unique molecular identifiers. TCRdb reprocessed the PCR reads via MiXCR and lists one record per CDR3 protein. The data show 120,000 to 150,000 distinct CDR3 sequences, with around 10% seen just once and 15% to 20% held by the top ten. V was clipped by 2 bases and J by 2 bases, with 13 bases between them. The germline V gene has CDR1 SGHVS and CDR2 FQNEAQ. The CDR3 totals 16 residues. The source is a female patient between 2 and 15 years old who had a stem cell transplant for congenital amegakaryocytic thrombocytopenia, so the T cells may come from the graft donor. V gene TRBV7-8 combines with J gene TRBJ1-5; D not resolved. The specimen comprised PBMCs, mostly from graft donor cells, sampled 180 days after TCRalphabeta/CD19-depleted stem cell transplant. CDR3 in amino acids: CASSLSRGVRNQPQHF. CDR3 coding DNA: TGTGCCAGCAGCTTAAGCCGGGGTGTTCGCAATCAGCCCCAGCATTTT.